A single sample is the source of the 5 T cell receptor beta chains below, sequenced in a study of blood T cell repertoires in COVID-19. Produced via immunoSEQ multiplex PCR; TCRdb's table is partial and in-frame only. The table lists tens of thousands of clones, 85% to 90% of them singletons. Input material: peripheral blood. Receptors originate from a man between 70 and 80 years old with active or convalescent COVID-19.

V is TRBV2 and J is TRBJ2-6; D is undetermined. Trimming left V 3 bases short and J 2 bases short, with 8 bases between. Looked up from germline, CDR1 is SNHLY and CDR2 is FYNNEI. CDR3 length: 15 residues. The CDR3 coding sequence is TGTGCCAGCAGTGATCGTCTTCCTGGGGCCAACGTCCTGACTTTC. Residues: CASSDRLPGANVLTF.

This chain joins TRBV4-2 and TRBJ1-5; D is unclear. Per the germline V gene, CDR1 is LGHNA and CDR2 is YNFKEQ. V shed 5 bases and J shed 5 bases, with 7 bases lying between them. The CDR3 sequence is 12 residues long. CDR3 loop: CASSGEDQPQHF. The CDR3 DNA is TGTGCCAGCAGCGGGGAGGATCAGCCCCAGCATTTT.

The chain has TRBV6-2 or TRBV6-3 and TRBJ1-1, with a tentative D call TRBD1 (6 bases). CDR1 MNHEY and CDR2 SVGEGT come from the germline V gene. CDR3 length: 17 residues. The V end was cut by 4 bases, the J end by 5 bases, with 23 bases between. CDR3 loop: CASSLKPFAQGRTEAFF. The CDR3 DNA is TGTGCCAGCAGTTTAAAACCCTTTGCACAGGGTAGGACTGAAGCTTTCTTT.

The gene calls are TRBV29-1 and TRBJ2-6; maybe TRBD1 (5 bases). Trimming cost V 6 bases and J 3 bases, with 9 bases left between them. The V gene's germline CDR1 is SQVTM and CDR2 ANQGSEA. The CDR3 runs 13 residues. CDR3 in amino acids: CSVAGFGANVLTF. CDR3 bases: TGCAGCGTCGCAGGGTTTGGGGCCAACGTCCTGACTTTC.

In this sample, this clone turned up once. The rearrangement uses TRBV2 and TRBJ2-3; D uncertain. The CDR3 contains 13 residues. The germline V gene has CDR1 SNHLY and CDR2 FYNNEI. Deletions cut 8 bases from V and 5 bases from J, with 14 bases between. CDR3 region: CASGSRVGDTQYF. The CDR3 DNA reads TGTGCCAGCGGGTCCCGGGTGGGAGATACGCAGTATTTT.